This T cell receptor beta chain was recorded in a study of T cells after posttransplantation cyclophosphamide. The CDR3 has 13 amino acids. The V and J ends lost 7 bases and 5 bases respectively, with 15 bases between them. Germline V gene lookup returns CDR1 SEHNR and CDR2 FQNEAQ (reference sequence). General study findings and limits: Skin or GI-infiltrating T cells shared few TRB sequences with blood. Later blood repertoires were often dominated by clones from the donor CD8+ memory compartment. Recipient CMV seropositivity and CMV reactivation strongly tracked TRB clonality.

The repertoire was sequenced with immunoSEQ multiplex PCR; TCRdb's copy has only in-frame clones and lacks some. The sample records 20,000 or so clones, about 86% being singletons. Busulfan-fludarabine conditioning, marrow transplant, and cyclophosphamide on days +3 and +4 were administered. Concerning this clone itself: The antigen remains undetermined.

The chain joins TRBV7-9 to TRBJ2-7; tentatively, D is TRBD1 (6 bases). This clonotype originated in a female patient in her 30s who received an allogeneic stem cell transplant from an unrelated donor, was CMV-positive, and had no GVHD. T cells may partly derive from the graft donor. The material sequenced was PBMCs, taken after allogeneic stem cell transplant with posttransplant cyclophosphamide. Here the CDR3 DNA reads TGTGCCAGCAACCCTTCCGGGACAAACGAGCAGTACTTC. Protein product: CASNPSGTNEQYF.